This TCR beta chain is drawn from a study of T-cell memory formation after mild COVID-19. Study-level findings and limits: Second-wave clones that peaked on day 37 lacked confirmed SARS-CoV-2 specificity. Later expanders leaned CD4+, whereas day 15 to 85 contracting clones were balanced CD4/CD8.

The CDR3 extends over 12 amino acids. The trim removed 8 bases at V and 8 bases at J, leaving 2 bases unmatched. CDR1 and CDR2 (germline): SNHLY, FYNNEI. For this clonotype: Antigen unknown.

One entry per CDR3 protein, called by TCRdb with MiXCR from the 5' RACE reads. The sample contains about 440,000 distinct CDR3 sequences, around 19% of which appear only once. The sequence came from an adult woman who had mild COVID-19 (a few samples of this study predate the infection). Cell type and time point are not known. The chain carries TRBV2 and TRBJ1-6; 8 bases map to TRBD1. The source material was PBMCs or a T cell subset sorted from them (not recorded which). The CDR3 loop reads CASGQGYSPLHF. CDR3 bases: TGTGCCAGCGGACAGGGATATTCACCCCTCCACTTT.